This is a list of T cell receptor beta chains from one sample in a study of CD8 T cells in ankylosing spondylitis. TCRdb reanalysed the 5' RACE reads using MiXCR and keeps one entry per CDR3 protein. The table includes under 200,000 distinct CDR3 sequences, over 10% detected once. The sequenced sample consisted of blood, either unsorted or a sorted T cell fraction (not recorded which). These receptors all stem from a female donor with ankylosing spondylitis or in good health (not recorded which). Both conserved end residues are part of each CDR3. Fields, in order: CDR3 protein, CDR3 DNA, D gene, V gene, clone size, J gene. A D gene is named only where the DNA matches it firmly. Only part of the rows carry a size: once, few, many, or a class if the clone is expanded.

CDR3 protein: CASSSPRGNTEAFF
CDR3 DNA: TGCGCCAGCAGCTCCCCTCGGGGGAACACTGAAGCTTTCTTT
D gene: NA
V gene: TRBV5-1
clone size: many
J gene: TRBJ1-1

CDR3 protein: CASSPGLADQETQYF
CDR3 DNA: TGTGCCAGCAGCCCCGGACTAGCGGACCAAGAGACCCAGTACTTC
D gene: TRBD2
V gene: TRBV6-2/TRBV6-3
clone size: many
J gene: TRBJ2-5

CDR3 protein: CASTSDGAALGEAFF
CDR3 DNA: TGTGCCAGCACAAGTGACGGGGCAGCTTTGGGGGAAGCTTTCTTT
D gene: NA
V gene: TRBV7-3
clone size: many
J gene: TRBJ1-1

CDR3 protein: CASSASGLGYNEQFF
CDR3 DNA: TGTGCCAGCAGCGCGTCCGGCCTCGGGTACAATGAGCAGTTCTTC
D gene: NA
V gene: TRBV13
clone size: few
J gene: TRBJ2-1

CDR3 protein: CASSSAMDSLREQYF
CDR3 DNA: TGTGCCAGCAGCTCTGCGATGGACAGTTTGCGCGAGCAGTACTTC
D gene: NA
V gene: TRBV5-6
clone size: NA
J gene: TRBJ2-7

CDR3 protein: CASSLAPGAEETQYF
CDR3 DNA: TGCGCCAGCAGCTTGGCCCCCGGGGCGGAAGAGACCCAGTACTTC
D gene: NA
V gene: TRBV5-1
clone size: once
J gene: TRBJ2-5

CDR3 protein: CASSLGLLGNEKLFF
CDR3 DNA: TGTGCCAGCAGCCTCGGGCTCCTAGGCAATGAAAAACTGTTTTTT
D gene: NA
V gene: TRBV4-2
clone size: few
J gene: TRBJ1-4

CDR3 protein: CASRLPYGANVLTF
CDR3 DNA: TGTGCCAGCAGGTTACCCTACGGGGCCAACGTCCTGACTTTC
D gene: NA
V gene: TRBV28
clone size: few
J gene: TRBJ2-6

CDR3 protein: CASSPRNGAYEQYF
CDR3 DNA: TGTGCCAGCTCACCCCGGAACGGAGCTTACGAGCAGTACTTC
D gene: NA
V gene: TRBV18
clone size: NA
J gene: TRBJ2-7

CDR3 protein: CASRIAGGPHEQYF
CDR3 DNA: TGTGCCAGCAGGATAGCGGGGGGGCCTCACGAGCAGTACTTC
D gene: TRBD2
V gene: TRBV12-3/TRBV12-4
clone size: NA
J gene: TRBJ2-7

CDR3 protein: CASSLPVSGNTIYF
CDR3 DNA: TGTGCCAGCAGTTTACCGGTCTCTGGAAACACCATATATTTT
D gene: NA
V gene: TRBV12-3/TRBV12-4
clone size: few
J gene: TRBJ1-3

CDR3 protein: CASSFVDEENIQYF
CDR3 DNA: TGTGCCAGCAGCTTTGTGGATGAGGAAAACATTCAGTACTTC
D gene: NA
V gene: TRBV5-6
clone size: many
J gene: TRBJ2-4

CDR3 protein: CASTLYRGDNEQFF
CDR3 DNA: TGCGCCAGCACCCTGTACAGGGGAGACAATGAGCAGTTCTTC
D gene: TRBD1
V gene: TRBV5-1
clone size: many
J gene: TRBJ2-1

CDR3 protein: CASGWLAGGPSTGELFF
CDR3 DNA: TGTGCCAGCGGCTGGCTAGCGGGAGGGCCGAGCACCGGGGAGCTGTTTTTT
D gene: TRBD2
V gene: TRBV5-6
clone size: few
J gene: TRBJ2-2

CDR3 protein: CASNRVGSPLHF
CDR3 DNA: TGTGCCAGCAACAGGGTAGGATCACCCCTCCACTTT
D gene: NA
V gene: TRBV2
clone size: many
J gene: TRBJ1-6